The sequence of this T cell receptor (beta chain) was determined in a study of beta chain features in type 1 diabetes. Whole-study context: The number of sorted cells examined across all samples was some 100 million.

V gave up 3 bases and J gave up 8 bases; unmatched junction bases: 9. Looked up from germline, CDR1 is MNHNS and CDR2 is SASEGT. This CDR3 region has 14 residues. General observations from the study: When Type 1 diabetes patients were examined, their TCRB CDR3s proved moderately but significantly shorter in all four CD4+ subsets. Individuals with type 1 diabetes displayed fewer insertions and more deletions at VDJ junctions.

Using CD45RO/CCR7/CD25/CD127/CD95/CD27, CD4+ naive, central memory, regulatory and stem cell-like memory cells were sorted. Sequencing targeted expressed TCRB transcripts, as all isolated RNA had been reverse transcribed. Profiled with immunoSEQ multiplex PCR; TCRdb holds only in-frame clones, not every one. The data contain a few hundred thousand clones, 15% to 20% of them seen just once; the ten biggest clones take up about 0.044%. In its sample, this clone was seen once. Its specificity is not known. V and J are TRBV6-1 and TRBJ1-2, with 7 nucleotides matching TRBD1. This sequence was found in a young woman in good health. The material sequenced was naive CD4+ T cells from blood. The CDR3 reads CASSEGQLAGGYTF. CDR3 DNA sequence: TGTGCCAGCAGTGAGGGACAGTTGGCGGGCGGCTACACCTTC.